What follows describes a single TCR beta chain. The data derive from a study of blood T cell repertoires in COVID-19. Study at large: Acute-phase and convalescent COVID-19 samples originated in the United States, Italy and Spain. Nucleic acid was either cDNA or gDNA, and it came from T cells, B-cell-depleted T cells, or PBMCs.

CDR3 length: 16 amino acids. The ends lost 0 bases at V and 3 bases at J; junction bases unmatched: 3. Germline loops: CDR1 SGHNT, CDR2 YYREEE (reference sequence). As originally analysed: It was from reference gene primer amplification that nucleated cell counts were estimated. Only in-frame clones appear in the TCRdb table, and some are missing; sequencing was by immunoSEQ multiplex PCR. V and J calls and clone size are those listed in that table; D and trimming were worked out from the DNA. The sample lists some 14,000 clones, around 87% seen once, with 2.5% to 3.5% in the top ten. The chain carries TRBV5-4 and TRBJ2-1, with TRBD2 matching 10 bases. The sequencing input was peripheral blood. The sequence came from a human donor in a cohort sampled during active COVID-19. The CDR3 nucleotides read TGTGCCAGCAGCTTGGGTCGGACTAGCGGCTACAATGAGCAGTTCTTC. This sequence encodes CASSLGRTSGYNEQFF. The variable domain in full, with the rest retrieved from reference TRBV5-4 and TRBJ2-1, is ETGVTQSPTHLIKTRGQQVTLRCSSQSGHNTVSWYQQALGQGPQFIFQYYREEENGRGNFPPRFSGLQFPNYSSELNVNALELDDSALYLCASSLGRTSGYNEQFFGPGTRLTVL.